Following are 3 T cell receptor beta chains from one sample sequenced in a study. Each CDR3 protein gets one entry after TCRdb re-called the 5' RACE reads with MiXCR. Seen here are about 43,000 distinct CDR3 sequences, 22% observed once, and the top ten hold 3.5% to 4.5%. The sorted Tregs were CD4+CD25+CD127-/low cells. Sequenced material: Tregs sorted from a lymph node. The receptors stem from a female donor with breast cancer.

The chain combines TRBV12-3 or TRBV12-4 with TRBJ1-1; D ambiguous. Trimming left V 7 bases short and J 3 bases short, with 12 bases between. The CDR3 consists of 13 residues. CDR3 in DNA: TGTGCCAGCAACCCGGGCCGCCACACTGAAGCTTTCTTT. Its protein product is CASNPGRHTEAFF.

This clonotype appeared a few times. The rearrangement links TRBV29-1 to TRBJ1-2, with 9 bases aligning to TRBD1. V gave up 6 bases and J gave up 6 bases; unmatched junction bases: 14. This CDR3 is built from 15 residues. Germline V gene data show CDR1 as SQVTM and CDR2 as ANQGSEA. Here the CDR3 DNA reads TGCAGCGTGGGGACAGGGATCTCCTCTGGGGATGGCTACACCTTC. This sequence encodes CSVGTGISSGDGYTF. Full variable domain (missing parts from reference TRBV29-1 and TRBJ1-2): SAVISQKPSRDICQRGTSLTIQCQVDSQVTMMFWYRQQPGQSLTLIATANQGSEATYESGFVIDKFPISRPNLTFSTLTVSNMSPEDSSIYLCSVGTGISSGDGYTFGSGTRLTVV.

With respect to this clonotype: A much larger clone differs from this one at a single base, so this may be a read error. The chain links TRBV5-4 to TRBJ2-5; D unclear. Germline-derived CDR1 and CDR2 are SGHNT and YYREEE (reference sequence). Trimming shortened V by 4 bases and J by 3 bases, and 10 bases separated the two germline ends. The CDR3 is made up of 13 amino acids. In DNA form, the CDR3 reads TGTGCCAGCAGCGGCGGCCCAAAAGAGACCCAGTACTTC. This encodes CASSGGPKETQYF.